What follows are 10 T cell receptor beta chains derived from one specimen sequenced in a study of cytomegalovirus exposure and HLA in healthy donors. The study ran its PCR with 60 Vbeta and 13 Jbeta primers. Only in-frame clones appear in the TCRdb table, and some are missing; sequencing was by immunoSEQ multiplex PCR. The sample holds around 140,000 clones, around 80% seen once. Input material: PBMCs. These receptors originate from a woman aged 18-35 years in good health and CMV-seronegative.

The chain has TRBV10-3 and TRBJ2-5; TRBD2 matches 9 bases. Losses at the gene ends were 9 bases for V and 4 bases for J; bases not matched to a gene: 6. This CDR3 has 13 amino acids. The germline V gene encodes CDR1 ENHRY and CDR2 SYGVKD. The chain's CDR3 is CAIVAGAGETQYF. The CDR3, as DNA: TGTGCCATAGTAGCGGGGGCGGGAGAGACCCAGTACTTC.

Written as DNA, the CDR3 is TGTGCCAGCAGCCCCCTCACAGGGCAAGAGACCCAGTACTTC. It is translated as CASSPLTGQETQYF. The chain combines TRBV7-9 with TRBJ2-5, with D tentatively TRBD1 (6 bases). The germline V gene encodes CDR1 SEHNR and CDR2 FQNEAQ (reference sequence). V lost 5 bases, J lost 2 bases, and 12 bases lay in between. The CDR3 is 14 amino acids.

This sequence joins TRBV5-1 and TRBJ2-5; 9 bases are shared with TRBD1. CDR1 and CDR2 (germline): SGHRS, YFSETQ. The CDR3 runs 16 residues. V dropped 4 bases and J dropped 2; count of bases not matched to a gene: 9. CDR3 loop: CASSQGTGNIQETQYF. CDR3 nucleotides: TGCGCCAGCAGCCAGGGGACAGGGAATATTCAAGAGACCCAGTACTTC.

This clone was detected only a few times. V is TRBV20-1 and J is TRBJ1-2; D gene unclear. Germline V lookup: CDR1 DFQATT, CDR2 SNEGSKA (reference sequence). There are 11 residues in the CDR3. The DNA of the CDR3 is TGCAGCGCGACCGGGAACTATGGCTACACCTTC. Amino acid sequence: CSATGNYGYTF.

This chain uses TRBV7-9 with TRBJ2-3, with TRBD2 identical over 8 bases. Germline V gene lookup returns CDR1 SEHNR and CDR2 FQNEAQ (reference sequence). The CDR3 totals 16 residues. Trimming cost V 5 bases and J 2 bases; bases outside gene matches: 9. This CDR3 reads CASSPGRGLVTDTQYF. Here the CDR3 DNA reads TGTGCCAGCAGCCCCGGGAGGGGATTAGTCACAGATACGCAGTATTTT.

The count of this clone is one. This sequence joins TRBV5-4 and TRBJ1-1; TRBD1 matches at 10 bases. The CDR3 has 14 amino acids. CDR1 is SGHNT, CDR2 YYREEE, per germline (reference sequence). After removal of 2 bases from V and 6 bases from J, the junction contained 4 bases not matched to a gene. CDR3 nucleotide sequence: TGTGCCAGCAGCTTTGACAGGGGGCTTTCTGAAGCTTTCTTT. Translating it yields CASSFDRGLSEAFF.

The chain's CDR3 is CASSLSPRAAEQFF. As DNA, the CDR3 is TGTGCCAGCAGTTTATCTCCTCGCGCCGCGGAGCAGTTCTTC. The genes are TRBV27 and TRBJ2-1; D is unresolved. This CDR3 is 14 amino acids long. V dropped 0 bases and J dropped 10 bases, with 13 bases sitting between them. The V gene's germline CDR1 is MNHEY and CDR2 SMNVEV (reference sequence).

The chain's CDR3 is CASEGGTYNEQFF. The CDR3 DNA sequence: TGTGCCAGCGAAGGCGGAACATACAATGAGCAGTTCTTC. This chain connects TRBV5-4 to TRBJ2-1; D gene unclear. With 7 bases removed from V and 4 bases from J, the gap between germline ends came to 12 bases. CDR1 and CDR2 from the germline V gene are SGHNT and YYREEE (reference sequence). The CDR3 has 13 amino acids.

The chain joins TRBV13 to TRBJ1-1; tentatively, D is TRBD1 (6 bases). Trimming shortened V by 4 bases and J by 2 bases, and 8 bases separated the two germline ends. This CDR3 has 13 amino acids. In germline, CDR1 is PRHDT, CDR2 FYEKMQ (reference sequence). Here the CDR3 reads CASSSTGNTEAFF. CDR3 nucleotides: TGTGCCAGCAGCTCGACAGGCAACACTGAAGCTTTCTTT. The full variable domain, its missing parts supplied by reference TRBV13 and TRBJ1-1, is AAGVIQSPRHLIKEKRETATLKCYPIPRHDTVYWYQQGPGQDPQFLISFYEKMQSDKGSIPDRFSAQQFSDYHSELNMSSLELGDSALYFCASSSTGNTEAFFGQGTRLTVV.

This clone was seen a single time. The J gene is TRBJ2-3, the V gene TRBV15; 9 bases map to TRBD2. Germline CDR1 is LNHNV and CDR2 is YYDKDF (reference sequence). This CDR3 is 18 amino acids long. The trim removed 3 bases at V and 6 bases at J, leaving 16 bases unmatched. CDR3 sequence: CATSSARGSAGGWDTQYF. CDR3 coding DNA: TGTGCCACCAGCAGCGCTCGGGGTTCAGCGGGAGGTTGGGATACGCAGTATTTT.